The entry below gives a single T cell receptor (beta chain) sequence along with its context. This sample was included in a study of blood T cell repertoires in COVID-19. Repertoires were generated with immunoSEQ multiplex PCR, while TCRdb's copy carries only in-frame clones and drops some. The sample consists of hundreds of thousands of clones, about 88% of them appearing once. Losses at the gene ends were 6 bases for V and 5 bases for J; bases not matched to a gene: 10. CDR1 and CDR2 (germline): LNHDA, SQIVND (reference sequence). CDR3 length: 16 amino acids. The source material was PBMCs or T cells enriched from blood (not recorded which). The chain links TRBV19 to TRBJ1-5, with 10 bases lining up with TRBD1. This clonotype originated in a woman between 50 and 59 years old who had recovered from COVID-19. CDR3: CASSKSRGQGHQPQHF. The DNA for the CDR3 is TGTGCCAGTAGCAAGAGCAGGGGACAGGGGCATCAGCCCCAGCATTTT.